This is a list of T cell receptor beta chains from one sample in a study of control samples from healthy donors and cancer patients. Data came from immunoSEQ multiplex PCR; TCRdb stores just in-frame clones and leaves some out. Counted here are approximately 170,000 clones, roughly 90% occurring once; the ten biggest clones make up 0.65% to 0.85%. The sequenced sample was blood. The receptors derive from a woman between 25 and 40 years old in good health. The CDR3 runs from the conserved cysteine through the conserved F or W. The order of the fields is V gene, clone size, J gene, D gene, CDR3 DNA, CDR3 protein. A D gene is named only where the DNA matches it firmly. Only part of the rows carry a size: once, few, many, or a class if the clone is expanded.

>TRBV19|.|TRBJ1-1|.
TGTGCCAGTAGTGTGGGGGCCTACGAAGCTTTCTTT
CASSVGAYEAFF
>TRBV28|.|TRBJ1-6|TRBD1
TGTGCCAGCAGTCCTAAACGCCGACAGGGGAATTCACCCCTCCACTTT
CASSPKRRQGNSPLHF
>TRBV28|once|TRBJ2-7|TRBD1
TGTGCCAGCAGGTCAGGGGGCTTATCCTACGAGCAGTACTTC
CASRSGGLSYEQYF
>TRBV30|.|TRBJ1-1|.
TGTGCCTGGAGTGTCCCCTCACAGGGTGAAGCTTTCTTT
CAWSVPSQGEAFF
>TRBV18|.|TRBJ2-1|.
TGTGCCAGCTCAACCAACAATGAGCAGTTCTTC
CASSTNNEQFF
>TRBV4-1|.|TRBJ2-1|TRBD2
TGCGCCAGCAGCCAAGAAGGGACTAGCATGAATGAGCAGTTCTTC
CASSQEGTSMNEQFF
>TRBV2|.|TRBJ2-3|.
TGTGCCAGCAGTGAAGGGGTAGGGCCCACAGATACGCAGTATTTT
CASSEGVGPTDTQYF
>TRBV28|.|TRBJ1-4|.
TGTGCCAGCTCCGACCGGGGAAGAGATGAAAAACTGTTTTTT
CASSDRGRDEKLFF
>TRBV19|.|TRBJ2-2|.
TGTGCCAGTAGTATGGTCCCCTCTCCGAACACCGGGGAGCTGTTTTTT
CASSMVPSPNTGELFF
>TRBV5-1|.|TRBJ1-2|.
TGCGCCAGCAGCTCCCGGGACACCTATGGCTACACCTTC
CASSSRDTYGYTF
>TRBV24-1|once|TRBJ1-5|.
TGTGCCACCAGTGACCCTACGACAGCCGAAGGGAATCAGCCCCAGCATTTT
CATSDPTTAEGNQPQHF